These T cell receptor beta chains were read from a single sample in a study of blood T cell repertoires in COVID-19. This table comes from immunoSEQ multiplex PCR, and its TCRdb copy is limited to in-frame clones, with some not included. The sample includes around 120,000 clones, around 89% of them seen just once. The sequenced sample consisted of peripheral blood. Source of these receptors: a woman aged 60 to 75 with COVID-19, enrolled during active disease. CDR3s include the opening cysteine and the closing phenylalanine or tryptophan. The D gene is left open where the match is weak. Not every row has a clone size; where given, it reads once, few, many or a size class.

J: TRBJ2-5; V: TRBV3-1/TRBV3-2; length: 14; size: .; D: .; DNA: TGTGCCAGCAGCCAAGAAGCGGTAAAGGAGACCCAGTACTTC; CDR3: CASSQEAVKETQYF
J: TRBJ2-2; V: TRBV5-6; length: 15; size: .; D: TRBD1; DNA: TGTGCCAGCAGCGTACAGGGGGCTGGCACCGGGGAGCTGTTTTTT; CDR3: CASSVQGAGTGELFF
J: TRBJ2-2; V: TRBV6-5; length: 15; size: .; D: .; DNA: TGTGCCAGCAGTTACAGGGAGTTGAACACCGGGGAGCTGTTTTTT; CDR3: CASSYRELNTGELFF
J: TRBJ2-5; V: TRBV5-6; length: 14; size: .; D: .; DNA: TGTGCCAGCTTTGTTGGGGGACTCCAAGAGACCCAGTACTTC; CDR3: CASFVGGLQETQYF
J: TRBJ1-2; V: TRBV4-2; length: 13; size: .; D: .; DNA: TGTGCCAGCAGCCAGGAGACAGGCTATGGCTACACCTTC; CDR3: CASSQETGYGYTF
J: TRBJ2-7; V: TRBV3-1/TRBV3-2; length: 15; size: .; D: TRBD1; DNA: TGTGCCAGCAGCCGAGGGACAGGGGTCGACCACGAGCAGTACTTC; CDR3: CASSRGTGVDHEQYF
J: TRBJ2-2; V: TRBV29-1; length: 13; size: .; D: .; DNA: TGCAGCGTTGGACAGATCAACACCGGGGAGCTGTTTTTT; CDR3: CSVGQINTGELFF
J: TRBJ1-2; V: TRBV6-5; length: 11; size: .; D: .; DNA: TGTGCCGCAAGACAGCTTTGGGGCTACACCTTC; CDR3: CAARQLWGYTF
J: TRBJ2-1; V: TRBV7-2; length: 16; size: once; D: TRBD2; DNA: TGTGCCAGCACCACCACCGGAATGGGGGGGAGGAATGAGCAGTTCTTC; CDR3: CASTTTGMGGRNEQFF
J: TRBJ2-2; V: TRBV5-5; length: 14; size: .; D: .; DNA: TGTGCCAGCAGCTTGGCGGTAAACACCGGGGAGCTGTTTTTT; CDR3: CASSLAVNTGELFF
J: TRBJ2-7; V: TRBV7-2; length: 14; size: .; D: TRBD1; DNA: TGTGCCAGCAGCTCCGGGACAGCTACCTACGAGCAGTACTTC; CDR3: CASSSGTATYEQYF
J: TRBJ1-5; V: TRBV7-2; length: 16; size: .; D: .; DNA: TGTGCCAGCAGCCCCTGGGAGGGGGTCAGCAATCAGCCCCAGCATTTT; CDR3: CASSPWEGVSNQPQHF
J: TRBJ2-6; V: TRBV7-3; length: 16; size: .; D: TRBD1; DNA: TGTGCCAGCAGCTTACAAAGGGGGCCTGGGGCCAACGTCCTGACTTTC; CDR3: CASSLQRGPGANVLTF
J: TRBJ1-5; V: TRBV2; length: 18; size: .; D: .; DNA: TGTGCCAGCAGTGAAGGCGTTTTACCGGGGGGTAGCAATCAGCCCCAGCATTTT; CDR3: CASSEGVLPGGSNQPQHF
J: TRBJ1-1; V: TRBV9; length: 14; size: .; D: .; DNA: TGTGCCAGCAGCGTAGGCGGGATGAACACTGAAGCTTTCTTT; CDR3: CASSVGGMNTEAFF
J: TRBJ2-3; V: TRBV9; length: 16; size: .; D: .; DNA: TGTGCCAGCAGCGCCCGTGGGAGGTCTAGCACAGATACGCAGTATTTT; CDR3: CASSARGRSSTDTQYF
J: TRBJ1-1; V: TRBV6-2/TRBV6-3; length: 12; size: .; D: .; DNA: TGTGCCAGCAGCAATCCGGGCACTGAAGCTTTCTTT; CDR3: CASSNPGTEAFF
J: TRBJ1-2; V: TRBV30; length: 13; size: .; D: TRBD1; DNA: TGTGCCTGGAGTTCAGGGGGGAGCTATGGCTACACCTTC; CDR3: CAWSSGGSYGYTF
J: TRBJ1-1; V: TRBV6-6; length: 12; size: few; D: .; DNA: TGTGCCAGCATTGGGAGTAACACTGAAGCTTTCTTT; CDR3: CASIGSNTEAFF
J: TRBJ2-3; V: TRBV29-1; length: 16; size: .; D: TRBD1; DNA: TGCAGCGTTGCCCCTCACAGGGGGTTTAAAACAGATACGCAGTATTTT; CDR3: CSVAPHRGFKTDTQYF
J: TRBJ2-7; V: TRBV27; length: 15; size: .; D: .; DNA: TGTGCCAGCAGTCTTTCTCCGGGACACAACTACGAGCAGTACTTC; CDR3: CASSLSPGHNYEQYF
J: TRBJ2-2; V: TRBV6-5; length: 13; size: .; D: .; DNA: TGTGCCAGCATTAGGGGGTACACCGGGGAGCTGTTTTTT; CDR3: CASIRGYTGELFF
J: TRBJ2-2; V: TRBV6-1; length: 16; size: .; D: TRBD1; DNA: TGTGCCAGCAGTGATCCGACAGGGATTAGGTCCGGGGAGCTGTTTTTT; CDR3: CASSDPTGIRSGELFF
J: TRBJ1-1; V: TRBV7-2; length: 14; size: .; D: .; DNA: TGTGCCAGCAGCTTAGTCAAAGCTAACACTGAAGCTTTCTTT; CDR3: CASSLVKANTEAFF
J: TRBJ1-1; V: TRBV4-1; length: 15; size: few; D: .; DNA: TGCGCCAGCAGCTATACCGGGACAACGAACACTGAAGCTTTCTTT; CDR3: CASSYTGTTNTEAFF
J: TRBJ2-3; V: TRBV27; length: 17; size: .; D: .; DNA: TGTGCCAGCAGTTTTCACCTACAGGCCCCTAGCACAGATACGCAGTATTTT; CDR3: CASSFHLQAPSTDTQYF
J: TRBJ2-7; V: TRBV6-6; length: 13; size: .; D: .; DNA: TGTGCCAGCAGTTATTGGCAGGGAAACGAGCAGTACTTC; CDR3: CASSYWQGNEQYF
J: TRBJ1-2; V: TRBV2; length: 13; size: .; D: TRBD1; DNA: TGTGCCAGCAGTATCGGACAGGGTAGTGGCTACACCTTC; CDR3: CASSIGQGSGYTF
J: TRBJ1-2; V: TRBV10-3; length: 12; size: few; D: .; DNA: TGTGCCATCAGTGAGGGCACAGGGGGCTACACCTTC; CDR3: CAISEGTGGYTF
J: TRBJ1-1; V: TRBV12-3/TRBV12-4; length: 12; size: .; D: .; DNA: TGTGCCAGCAGTTGGCGGGCTACTGAAGCTTTCTTT; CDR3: CASSWRATEAFF
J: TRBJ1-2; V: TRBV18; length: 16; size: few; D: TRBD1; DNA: TGTGCCAGCTCGGCTTCCGGGACAGGGGGCAACTATGGCTACACCTTC; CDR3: CASSASGTGGNYGYTF
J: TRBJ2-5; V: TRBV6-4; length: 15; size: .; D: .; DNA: TGTGCCAGCAGTGCTTTTGGCAGCGGCACTGAGACCCAGTACTTC; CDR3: CASSAFGSGTETQYF
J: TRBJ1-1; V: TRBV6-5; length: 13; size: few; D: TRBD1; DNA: TGTGCCAGCAGTAAACAGGGGGACACTGAAGCTTTCTTT; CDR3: CASSKQGDTEAFF
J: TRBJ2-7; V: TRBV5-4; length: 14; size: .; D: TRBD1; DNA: TGTGCCAGCAGCAATACGGGACAGGGCTACGAGCAGTACTTC; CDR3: CASSNTGQGYEQYF
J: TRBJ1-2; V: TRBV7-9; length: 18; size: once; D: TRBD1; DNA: TGTGCCAGCAGCTTTACTCAGGGGTTGGGACAGGGGTATCGTGGCTACACCTTC; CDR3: CASSFTQGLGQGYRGYTF
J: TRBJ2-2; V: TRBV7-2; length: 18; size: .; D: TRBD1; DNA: TGTGCCAGCAGCTCCCGGGACAGGGTGATTGCCAACACCGGGGAGCTGTTTTTT; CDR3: CASSSRDRVIANTGELFF
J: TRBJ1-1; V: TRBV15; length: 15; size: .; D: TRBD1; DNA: TGTGCCACCAGCGGCCGGGACAGCCCCGCTCTTGACGCTTTCTTT; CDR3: CATSGRDSPALDAFF
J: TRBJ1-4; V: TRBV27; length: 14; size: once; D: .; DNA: TGTGCCAGCTCACAGAGGCAGGGGCGTGAAAAACTGTTTTTT; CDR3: CASSQRQGREKLFF
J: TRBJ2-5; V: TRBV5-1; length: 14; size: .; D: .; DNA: TGCGCCAGCAGCTTGGATCCGGGAAAGGAGACCCAGTACTTC; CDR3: CASSLDPGKETQYF
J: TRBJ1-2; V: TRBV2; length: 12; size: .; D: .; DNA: TGTGCCAGCAGTGAACTCAACTATGGCTACACCTTC; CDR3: CASSELNYGYTF